This entry lists 17 T cell receptor beta chains sequenced from one sample in a study of blood T cell repertoires in COVID-19. This table comes from immunoSEQ multiplex PCR, and its TCRdb copy is limited to in-frame clones, with some not included. The sample shows approximately 290,000 clones, 89% of them seen only once. The specimen was peripheral blood. The receptors come from an older woman with acute or convalescent COVID-19.

The V and J genes are TRBV2 and TRBJ2-4, with 9 positions matching TRBD1. V gave up 5 bases and J gave up 8 bases; unmatched junction bases: 7. CDR1 SNHLY and CDR2 FYNNEI come from the germline V gene. CDR3 size: 14 residues. CDR3 nucleotides: TGTGCCAGCAGTTCCGGGACAGGGCCTTACATTCAGTACTTC. Translation gives CASSSGTGPYIQYF.

The J gene is TRBJ2-3, the V gene TRBV2, with a tentative D call TRBD2 (6 bases). Germline V gives CDR1 SNHLY, CDR2 FYNNEI. Trimming shortened V by 3 bases and J by 0 bases, and 7 bases separated the two germline ends. CDR3 length equals 14 residues. The chain's CDR3 is CASSDGRSTDTQYF. The DNA for the CDR3 is TGTGCCAGCAGTGATGGGAGGAGCACAGATACGCAGTATTTT. The whole variable domain, remainder taken from reference TRBV2 and TRBJ2-3, is EPEVTQTPSHQVTQMGQEVILRCVPISNHLYFYWYRQILGQKVEFLVSFYNNEISEKSEIFDDQFSVERPDGSNFTLKIRSTKLEDSAMYFCASSDGRSTDTQYFGPGTRLTVL.

This sequence joins TRBV4-1 and TRBJ1-4; 8 bases map to TRBD1. CDR3 length: 17 amino acids. With V trimmed by 1 base and J by 4 bases, 8 bases remained unmatched. Germline V lookup: CDR1 MGHRA, CDR2 YSYEKL. CDR3 sequence: CASSQVTGGEGNEKLFF. DNA for the CDR3: TGCGCCAGCAGCCAAGTAACAGGGGGTGAAGGTAATGAAAAACTGTTTTTT.

CDR3 loop: CASSSRVRGNQPQHF. CDR3 in DNA: TGTGCCAGTAGTAGCAGGGTACGTGGCAATCAGCCCCAGCATTTT. This chain joins TRBV19 and TRBJ1-5, with D possibly being TRBD1 (5 bases). The germline CDR1 and CDR2 sequences are LNHDA and SQIVND (reference sequence). The CDR3 extends over 15 amino acids. Trimming removed 4 bases at V and 2 bases at J, with 12 bases between.

This clone has only a few counts. The CDR3 coding sequence is TGTGCCAGTACAGGGAATGGCGCAGATACGCAGTATTTT. This gives the protein CASTGNGADTQYF. V is TRBV9 and J is TRBJ2-3; tentatively, D is TRBD1 (6 bases). In germline, CDR1 is SGDLS, CDR2 YYNGEE. CDR3 length equals 13 residues. V was trimmed by 8 bases and J by 4 bases, leaving 14 bases between them.

This rearrangement joins TRBV29-1 to TRBJ2-2; D is possibly TRBD2 (6 bases). The germline V gene encodes CDR1 SQVTM and CDR2 ANQGSEA. Trimming shortened V by 5 bases and J by 2 bases, and 12 bases separated the two germline ends. CDR3 length: 14 residues. The CDR3 nucleotides are TGCAGCGTTCTTCGGGGGATAAACACCGGGGAGCTGTTTTTT. Protein sequence: CSVLRGINTGELFF.

V gene TRBV7-2 combines with J gene TRBJ2-4; D perhaps matches TRBD2 (5 bases). The CDR3 is made up of 17 amino acids. The germline CDR1 and CDR2 sequences are SGHTA and FQGNSA. The ends were cut back, 0 bases at V and 0 bases at J, with 12 bases in the middle. The CDR3 DNA follows: TGTGCCAGCAGCTTAGCGCACGGGATCGGAGCCAAAAACATTCAGTACTTC. Translated, it gives CASSLAHGIGAKNIQYF. Variable domain in full (rest from reference TRBV7-2 and TRBJ2-4): GAGVSQSPSNKVTEKGKDVELRCDPISGHTALYWYRQSLGQGLEFLIYFQGNSAPDKSGLPSDRFSAERTGGSVSTLTIQRTQQEDSAVYLCASSLAHGIGAKNIQYFGAGTRLSVL.

The chain combines TRBV3-1 (or the pseudogene TRBV3-2) with TRBJ2-7; D not resolved. V was clipped by 4 bases and J by 5 bases, with 9 bases between them. The CDR3 extends over 12 amino acids. Germline CDR1 and CDR2: LGHDT and YNNKEL (reference sequence). The CDR3 is CASSPPSDEQYF. The DNA for the CDR3 is TGTGCCAGCAGCCCCCCCTCGGACGAGCAGTACTTC.

The chain combines TRBV19 with TRBJ1-2; 7 nucleotides agree with TRBD1. Trimming cost V 2 bases and J 4 bases; bases outside gene matches: 10. Germline values: CDR1 LNHDA, CDR2 SQIVND (reference sequence). The CDR3 contains 16 residues. The CDR3 here is CASSIRGQGRIYGYTF. Written as DNA, the CDR3 is TGTGCCAGTAGTATAAGGGGGCAGGGGCGAATCTATGGCTACACCTTC.

This clone was counted once. The chain links TRBV20-1 to TRBJ2-1; D is possibly TRBD2 (6 bases). V was trimmed by 3 bases and J by 2 bases, leaving 14 bases between them. Germline-derived CDR1 and CDR2 are DFQATT and SNEGSKA (reference sequence). The CDR3 spans 15 residues. The CDR3 DNA reads as TGCAGTGCTAGTGGTCTTAGCGGTACCTACAATGAGCAGTTCTTC. Residues: CSASGLSGTYNEQFF.

The chain has TRBV18 and TRBJ1-2, with D tentatively TRBD1 (6 bases). This CDR3 region has 13 residues. With 6 bases removed from V and 4 bases from J, the gap between germline ends came to 12 bases. Germline-derived CDR1 and CDR2 are KGHSH and LQKENI. The DNA of the CDR3 is TGTGCCAGCTCCGTACAGGGATCCTATGGCTACACCTTC. It yields the protein CASSVQGSYGYTF.

The chain links TRBV7-9 to TRBJ2-2, with 13 nucleotides matching TRBD2. V dropped 3 bases and J dropped 7; count of bases not matched to a gene: 2. The CDR3 runs 15 residues. CDR1 is SEHNR, CDR2 FQNEAQ, per germline (reference sequence). The DNA for the CDR3 is TGTGCCAGCAGCTTGGGACTAGCGGGAATCGGGGAGCTGTTTTTT. It yields the protein CASSLGLAGIGELFF.

The chain carries TRBV11-2 and TRBJ2-3; 11 bases match TRBD2. The CDR3 consists of 15 residues. Germline values: CDR1 SGHAT, CDR2 FQNNGV. V was pared by 5 bases and J by 4 bases, with 5 bases of the junction left unmatched. CDR3 sequence reads: CASSLAGGPSDTQYF. CDR3 sequence (DNA): TGTGCCAGCAGCCTAGCGGGAGGCCCCTCAGATACGCAGTATTTT. The entire variable domain, with the rest obtained from reference TRBV11-2 and TRBJ2-3, is as follows: EAGVAQSPRYKIIEKRQSVAFWCNPISGHATLYWYQQILGQGPKLLIQFQNNGVVDDSQLPKDRFSAERLKGVDSTLKIQPAKLEDSAVYLCASSLAGGPSDTQYFGPGTRLTVL.

This sequence joins TRBV28 and TRBJ1-1; D might be TRBD1 (6 bases). The CDR3 is made up of 15 amino acids. CDR1 and CDR2 (germline): MDHEN, SYDVKM. Trimming cost V 6 bases and J 2 bases, with 16 bases left between them. The CDR3 sequence: CASSLTGFGNTEAFF. The CDR3 DNA reads as TGTGCCAGCAGCCTGACAGGATTCGGAAACACTGAAGCTTTCTTT.

J is TRBJ2-3 and V is TRBV19; 9 nucleotides agree with TRBD1. Trimming removed 3 bases from V and 4 bases from J; junction bases left unmatched: 8. The length of the CDR3 is 16 residues. CDR1 is LNHDA, CDR2 SQIVND, per germline (reference sequence). CDR3 sequence reads: CASSILGTGRADTQYF. CDR3 bases: TGTGCCAGTAGTATCTTAGGGACAGGGAGGGCAGATACGCAGTATTTT.

The chain is built from TRBV18 and TRBJ1-2; TRBD1 agrees at 7 bases. After removal of 3 bases from V and 8 bases from J, the junction contained 9 bases not matched to a gene. The CDR3 loop spans 14 amino acids. Germline values: CDR1 KGHSH, CDR2 LQKENI. The CDR3 nucleotides read TGTGCCAGCTCACCCGAGACAGGGCTCGGAGGCTACACCTTC. Translation: CASSPETGLGGYTF.

This clone was observed once. V and J are TRBV7-2 and TRBJ2-3; 16 bases are a match to TRBD2. Germline assignment: CDR1 SGHTA and CDR2 FQGNSA. J lost 9 bases, V lost 8 bases, and 11 bases had no gene match. There are 16 residues in the CDR3. CDR3 sequence: CASSPGTSGRVTTQYF. CDR3 nucleotides: TGTGCCAGCTCTCCTGGGACTAGCGGGAGGGTGACGACGCAGTATTTT.